What follows are 14 T cell receptor beta chains derived from one specimen sequenced in a study of blood T cell repertoires in COVID-19. Sequenced by immunoSEQ multiplex PCR; TCRdb stores in-frame clones only, minus some. The table includes roughly 190,000 clones, 65% to 85% detected once. Sequencing was done on a sample of peripheral blood. Receptors originate from a human donor with acute or convalescent COVID-19. The donor label of this sample is uncertain.

This chain uses TRBV2 with TRBJ1-2, with 10 positions matching TRBD1. Losses at the gene ends were 8 bases for V and 6 bases for J; bases not matched to a gene: 15. The germline V gene has CDR1 SNHLY and CDR2 FYNNEI. The CDR3 runs to 16 residues. CDR3 amino acids: CASSPGPGQGRDGYTF. The CDR3 DNA sequence: TGTGCCAGCTCCCCGGGTCCGGGACAGGGGAGGGATGGCTACACCTTC.

The V and J genes are TRBV4-1 and TRBJ1-1; D is unresolved. Trimming took off 0 bases at V and 2 bases at J, with 10 bases between the two ends. The CDR3 extends over 15 amino acids. Germline V gene sequence: CDR1 MGHRA, CDR2 YSYEKL. CDR3 sequence (DNA): TGCGCCAGCAGCCAAGATCTTGAGTTAAACACTGAAGCTTTCTTT. The encoded protein is CASSQDLELNTEAFF.

This clone was seen once. The rearrangement links TRBV5-1 to TRBJ2-3; a weak D match, TRBD2 (6 bases). The CDR3 totals 15 residues. Germline V gene sequence: CDR1 SGHRS, CDR2 YFSETQ. The V and J ends lost 3 bases and 0 bases respectively, with 11 bases between them. The CDR3 DNA reads TGCGCCAGCAGCTCTCTAGCGCCGAGCACAGATACGCAGTATTTT. It is translated as CASSSLAPSTDTQYF. Looking up the rest from reference TRBV5-1 and TRBJ2-3 gives the full variable domain: KAGVTQTPRYLIKTRGQQVTLSCSPISGHRSVSWYQQTPGQGLQFLFEYFSETQRNKGNFPGRFSGRQFSNSRSEMNVSTLELGDSALYLCASSSLAPSTDTQYFGPGTRLTVL.

The chain combines TRBV5-4 with TRBJ1-2; D uncertain. The V gene lost 3 bases and the J gene lost 4 bases, with 4 bases spanning the gap. Per germline, CDR1 SGHNT and CDR2 YYREEE (reference sequence). The CDR3 has 11 residues. In nucleotides, the CDR3 is TGTGCCAGCAGCTCTTTCTATGGCTACACCTTC. Amino acid sequence: CASSSFYGYTF.

This chain uses TRBV19 with TRBJ2-1, with TRBD2 identical over 11 bases. This CDR3 is 16 amino acids long. Germline trimming cut 8 bases from V and 7 bases from J; bases unmatched to any gene: 13. CDR1 is LNHDA, CDR2 SQIVND, per germline (reference sequence). The CDR3 sequence is CASQDLSGRARNEQFF. The CDR3 DNA is TGTGCCAGTCAAGACCTTAGCGGGAGGGCCAGGAATGAGCAGTTCTTC.

The rearrangement joins TRBV7-7 to TRBJ2-2, with 13 bases matching TRBD2. Trimming took 5 bases from V and 7 from J; bases not matched to a gene: 10. CDR1 and CDR2 from the germline V gene are SSHAT and FNYEAQ (reference sequence). The CDR3 extends over 17 amino acids. CDR3 residues: CASSRTSGSIGNGELFF. DNA for the CDR3: TGTGCCAGCAGCCGGACTAGCGGGAGTATTGGGAACGGGGAGCTGTTTTTT.

The chain couples TRBV4-1 to TRBJ1-1; TRBD1 matches 7 bases. The CDR3 is 14 residues long. Losses at the gene ends were 2 bases for V and 9 bases for J; bases not matched to a gene: 9. CDR1 is MGHRA and CDR2 is YSYEKL in the germline V gene. The DNA for the CDR3 is TGCGCCAGCAGCCAACGGGACAGAGACGTGAAAGCTTTCTTT. This gives the protein CASSQRDRDVKAFF.

This clone was detected only once. This chain joins TRBV30 and TRBJ2-7, with TRBD2 matching 7 bases. The CDR3 runs 14 residues. Germline lookup yields CDR1 GTSNPN and CDR2 SVGIG (reference sequence). V lost 2 bases and J lost 3; bases outside the gene matches: 7. CDR3 loop: CAWSPPGRYYEQYF. The CDR3 DNA is TGTGCCTGGAGTCCACCCGGGAGGTACTACGAGCAGTACTTC.

The chain uses TRBV7-8 and TRBJ1-2; D remains unclear. The V end lost 4 bases, the J end lost 6 bases, and 15 bases lay between the germline ends. The CDR3 is 14 amino acids. Germline V CDR1 and CDR2: SGHVS, FQNEAQ. In DNA, the CDR3 is TGTGCCAGCAGCTCGAGGACTCCTGATGATGGCTACACCTTC. It codes for CASSSRTPDDGYTF. Full variable domain (missing parts from reference TRBV7-8 and TRBJ1-2): GAGVSQSPRYKVAKRGQDVALRCDPISGHVSLFWYQQALGQGPEFLTYFQNEAQLDKSGLPSDRFFAERPEGSVSTLKIQRTQQEDSAVYLCASSSRTPDDGYTFGSGTRLTVV.

The chain uses TRBV6-2 or TRBV6-3 and TRBJ2-1, with TRBD2 identical over 11 bases. The CDR3 is 12 amino acids. V dropped 5 bases and J dropped 12; count of bases not matched to a gene: 3. CDR1 and CDR2 (germline): MNHEY, SVGEGT. CDR3 DNA sequence: TGTGCCAGCAGTCGTGGACTAGCGGGGCAGTTCTTC. It is translated as CASSRGLAGQFF.

The chain recombines TRBV4-1 with TRBJ2-2, with a tentative D call TRBD1 (6 bases). CDR3 length: 14 amino acids. The V and J ends lost 4 bases and 4 bases respectively, with 10 bases between them. Germline lookup yields CDR1 MGHRA and CDR2 YSYEKL. The CDR3 reads CASSLTGLTGELFF. CDR3 coding DNA: TGCGCCAGCAGCCTAACAGGGCTCACCGGGGAGCTGTTTTTT.

J is TRBJ1-2 and V is TRBV12-3 or TRBV12-4; no definite D call. The germline V and J ends were trimmed by 1 base and 6 bases, with 9 bases remaining between them. This CDR3 is built from 13 residues. CDR3 protein: CASSLDRGHGYTF. Written as DNA, the CDR3 is TGTGCCAGCAGTTTAGACCGCGGGCATGGCTACACCTTC.

This clone was observed a few times. The chain is built from TRBV19 and TRBJ1-5; D possibly corresponds to TRBD1 (6 bases). Trimming left V 5 bases short and J 2 bases short, with 10 bases between. The CDR3 extends over 14 amino acids. Germline V gene sequence: CDR1 LNHDA, CDR2 SQIVND (reference sequence). CDR3 bases: TGTGCCAGTAGTGGGGGCCGGGGCAATCAGCCCCAGCATTTT. Amino acids: CASSGGRGNQPQHF. Complete variable domain (other parts from reference TRBV19 and TRBJ1-5): DGGITQSPKYLFRKEGQNVTLSCEQNLNHDAMYWYRQDPGQGLRLIYYSQIVNDFQKGDIAEGYSVSREKKESFPLTVTSAQKNPTAFYLCASSGGRGNQPQHFGDGTRLSIL.

This CDR3 reads CAISEEGKNEQFF. CDR3 coding DNA: TGTGCCATCAGTGAGGAGGGAAAGAATGAGCAGTTCTTC. The chain uses TRBV10-3 and TRBJ2-1, with TRBD2 as a possible D gene (5 bases). Trimming took 2 bases from V and 7 from J, leaving 9 bases between them. Germline CDR1 and CDR2: ENHRY and SYGVKD. The CDR3 has 13 residues.